This passage covers 28 T cell receptor beta chains from one sample sequenced in a study of shared clonotypes between healthy human individuals. This table comes from immunoSEQ multiplex PCR, and its TCRdb copy is limited to in-frame clones, with some not included. The data contain just over 2,000,000 clones, approximately 95% of them singletons. Sequencing was carried out using naive CD4+ T cells sorted from blood. The subset is: CD45RA+ positively selected. The source of these receptors is a man younger than 35 in good health.

The chain recombines TRBV7-8 with TRBJ2-7; 11 nucleotides align to TRBD2. The germline CDR1 and CDR2 sequences are SGHVS and FQNEAQ. This CDR3 is 16 amino acids long. Unmatched junction bases numbered 8, after V lost 5 bases and J lost 2 bases. The chain's CDR3 is CASSLDIAGGPYEQYF. Here the CDR3 DNA reads TGTGCCAGCAGCCTCGATATAGCGGGGGGGCCCTACGAGCAGTACTTC.

This clone was seen just once. The chain recombines TRBV5-5 with TRBJ1-2, with unresolved D. This CDR3 has 14 amino acids. The germline V and J ends were trimmed by 6 bases and 8 bases, with 20 bases remaining between them. Looked up from germline, CDR1 is SGHKS and CDR2 is YYEKEE (reference sequence). The CDR3 reads CASTQIYAQRGYTF. For the CDR3, the DNA is TGTGCCAGCACCCAGATTTACGCCCAGAGGGGCTACACCTTC.

The chain is built from TRBV6-1 and TRBJ1-5, with D maybe TRBD1 (6 bases). Trimming removed 8 bases at V and 5 bases at J, with 19 bases between. The CDR3 length is 15 residues. CDR1 is MNHNS and CDR2 is SASEGT in the germline V gene. CDR3 sequence reads: CASRETGTSYQPQHF. CDR3 bases: TGTGCCAGCCGCGAGACCGGGACATCTTATCAGCCCCAGCATTTT.

This rearrangement joins TRBV5-6 to TRBJ1-2; TRBD1 agrees at 9 bases. The V gene end was trimmed by 1 base and the J gene end by 5 bases; junction bases not matched to a gene: 9. The CDR3 has 16 amino acids. Germline CDR1 and CDR2: SGHDT and YYEEEE. The CDR3 loop reads CASSLNSGTGIYGYTF. The CDR3 DNA is TGTGCCAGCAGCTTGAACTCCGGGACAGGGATATATGGCTACACCTTC.

The chain employs TRBV4-1 and TRBJ1-1, with D possibly TRBD1 on 5 matching bases. The V end was cut by 4 bases, the J end by 1 base, with 13 bases between. There are 15 residues in the CDR3. In germline, CDR1 is MGHRA, CDR2 YSYEKL. The CDR3 sequence is CASSPTDTGNTEAFF. CDR3 sequence (DNA): TGCGCCAGCAGCCCAACTGATACAGGGAACACTGAAGCTTTCTTT.

In DNA, the CDR3 is TGTGCCAGCAGCGTAACCCGACTAGCGTACGAGCAGTTCTTC. Translation: CASSVTRLAYEQFF. The V and J genes are TRBV9 and TRBJ2-1; 8 nucleotides align to TRBD2. The J segment lost 10 bases and the V segment lost 1 base, leaving 7 bases of the junction unmatched. This CDR3 region has 14 residues. Germline V gene sequence: CDR1 SGDLS, CDR2 YYNGEE.

J is TRBJ1-3 and V is TRBV2; unclear D gene. Trimming pared 6 bases from V and 0 bases from J, leaving 9 bases between. Germline CDR1 and CDR2: SNHLY and FYNNEI. CDR3 length equals 14 residues. CDR3: CASRPIISGNTIYF. CDR3 sequence (DNA): TGTGCCAGCAGACCGATAATCTCTGGAAACACCATATATTTT.

The rearrangement links TRBV7-2 to TRBJ2-7; D unresolved. The V gene lost 5 bases and the J gene lost 6 bases, with 17 bases spanning the gap. The CDR3 has 14 residues. CDR1 is SGHTA and CDR2 is FQGNSA in the germline V gene. DNA of the CDR3: TGTGCCAGCAGCCCTAGGGTAGCTGGAACCGAGCAGTACTTC. Its protein is CASSPRVAGTEQYF.

The rearrangement links TRBV5-1 to TRBJ1-2; the match to TRBD1 covers 7 bases. This CDR3 is built from 18 residues. Germline assignment: CDR1 SGHRS and CDR2 YFSETQ. Trimming at V came to 4 bases and at J to 4 bases, leaving 19 bases not matched to a gene. The CDR3 protein is CASSRTPPSGTEIYGYTF. The CDR3 DNA reads as TGCGCCAGCAGCCGGACCCCCCCTTCCGGGACAGAAATCTATGGCTACACCTTC.

The V call is TRBV5-6, the J call TRBJ2-7, with TRBD1 as a possible D gene (5 bases). The CDR3 consists of 12 residues. V was trimmed by 7 bases and J by 4 bases, leaving 12 bases between them. Germline V gene sequence: CDR1 SGHDT, CDR2 YYEEEE. The CDR3 protein is CASGYRKYEQYF. The DNA of the CDR3 is TGTGCCAGCGGCTACAGGAAATACGAGCAGTACTTC.

V gene TRBV28 combines with J gene TRBJ1-1, with D perhaps TRBD1 (6 bases). V gave up 6 bases and J gave up 0 bases, with 14 bases separating them. Germline V gene data show CDR1 as MDHEN and CDR2 as SYDVKM. This CDR3 has 15 residues. The CDR3 loop is CASRPWTDMNTEAFF. CDR3 DNA: TGTGCCAGCAGGCCGTGGACAGATATGAACACTGAAGCTTTCTTT.

This chain connects TRBV7-9 to TRBJ2-7, with 7 positions matching TRBD1. CDR1 and CDR2 from the germline V gene are SEHNR and FQNEAQ (reference sequence). This CDR3 spans 13 amino acids. Unmatched junction bases numbered 6, after V lost 5 bases and J lost 5 bases. CDR3: CASSVQGRNEQYF. DNA of the CDR3: TGTGCCAGCAGCGTACAGGGGCGCAACGAGCAGTACTTC.

The V gene is TRBV7-9, the J gene TRBJ1-4, with a possible D match to TRBD1 (6 bases). The V gene's germline CDR1 is SEHNR and CDR2 FQNEAQ (reference sequence). The CDR3 is 15 residues long. The V end was cut by 7 bases, the J end by 7 bases, with 19 bases between. CDR3 sequence: CASTKGGGGGEKLFF. DNA for the CDR3: TGTGCCAGCACCAAGGGAGGAGGAGGGGGTGAAAAACTGTTTTTT.

CDR3 in amino acids: CASSVGDASNQPQHF. The CDR3 nucleotides are TGTGCCAGCAGCGTAGGTGACGCAAGCAATCAGCCCCAGCATTTT. The chain combines TRBV9 with TRBJ1-5; no reliable D call. Germline values: CDR1 SGDLS, CDR2 YYNGEE. CDR3 length equals 15 residues. V lost 0 bases to trimming and J lost 1 base, with 8 bases between them.

The chain recombines TRBV4-3 with TRBJ1-2; unclear D gene. V was pared by 1 base and J by 4 bases, with 13 bases between. Germline V gene data show CDR1 as LGHNA and CDR2 as YSLEER. The CDR3 runs to 15 residues. CDR3 DNA sequence: TGCGCCAGCAGCCAAGGAGTAGGGAATAGCTATGGCTACACCTTC. It is translated as CASSQGVGNSYGYTF.

The gene calls are TRBV9 and TRBJ1-6; TRBD1 matches 7 bases. Germline-derived CDR1 and CDR2 are SGDLS and YYNGEE. The CDR3 runs 17 residues. V gave up 3 bases and J gave up 0 bases; unmatched junction bases: 6. The CDR3 here is CASSGGQQSSYNSPLHF. In DNA form, the CDR3 reads TGTGCCAGCAGCGGGGGACAGCAGAGCTCCTATAATTCACCCCTCCACTTT.

The chain carries TRBV29-1 and TRBJ1-2; TRBD1 aligns across 10 bases. This CDR3 is 13 amino acids long. The trim removed 6 bases at V and 5 bases at J, leaving 6 bases unmatched. Germline lookup yields CDR1 SQVTM and CDR2 ANQGSEA. CDR3 nucleotides: TGCAGCGTGGTGGGACAGGGGCAGTATGGCTACACCTTC. It encodes CSVVGQGQYGYTF.

A remark on this clone: Other nucleotide sequences from this sample produce the same CDR3. The chain uses TRBV30 and TRBJ2-7, with 7 bases lining up with TRBD2. V trimming: 5 bases; J trimming: 6 bases; junction bases outside the gene matches: 19. CDR3 length equals 16 residues. Germline-derived CDR1 and CDR2 are GTSNPN and SVGIG (reference sequence). The CDR3 spells CAWGRLPGGGPPEQYF. Here the CDR3 DNA reads TGTGCCTGGGGTCGACTCCCGGGGGGAGGGCCACCCGAGCAGTACTTC.

The chain couples TRBV2 to TRBJ2-1, with 9 nucleotides matching TRBD1. CDR1 SNHLY and CDR2 FYNNEI come from the germline V gene. J lost 8 bases, V lost 4 bases, and 9 bases had no gene match. CDR3 length equals 15 residues. CDR3 region: CASSVGDRDWDEQFF. DNA of the CDR3: TGTGCCAGCAGTGTTGGGGACAGGGATTGGGATGAGCAGTTCTTC.

This rearrangement joins TRBV9 to TRBJ2-3; no clear D. Trimming left V 3 bases short and J 1 base short, with 12 bases between. Per the germline V gene, CDR1 is SGDLS and CDR2 is YYNGEE. CDR3 size: 15 residues. The CDR3 loop is CASSEDLPGTDTQYF. CDR3 DNA sequence: TGTGCCAGCAGCGAGGACCTTCCCGGCACAGATACGCAGTATTTT. The full variable domain, completed using reference TRBV9 and TRBJ2-3, is DSGVTQTPKHLITATGQRVTLRCSPRSGDLSVYWYQQSLDQGLQFLIQYYNGEERAKGNILERFSAQQFPDLHSELNLSSLELGDSALYFCASSEDLPGTDTQYFGPGTRLTVL.

In its sample, this clone was seen once. The chain carries TRBV18 and TRBJ2-5, with a tentative D call TRBD2 (5 bases). CDR1 KGHSH and CDR2 LQKENI come from the germline V gene. This CDR3 has 17 amino acids. Between the trimmed V and J ends, which lost 1 base and 2 bases, there was a span of 17 bases. In DNA form, the CDR3 reads TGTGCCAGCTCACCACAGTGGAACAGCGGCAGACAAGAGACCCAGTACTTC. It specifies CASSPQWNSGRQETQYF.

This clone was seen just once. The chain combines TRBV6-5 with TRBJ2-2; 8 bases align to TRBD1. CDR3 size: 14 residues. The V segment lost 5 bases and the J segment 6 bases; nucleotides outside the gene matches: 5. Germline values: CDR1 MNHEY, CDR2 SVGAGI. DNA of the CDR3: TGTGCCAGCAGTAACGACAGGGGAGCCGGGGAGCTGTTTTTT. Translating gives CASSNDRGAGELFF.

This chain joins TRBV7-3 and TRBJ2-7; D unresolved. The CDR3 loop spans 13 amino acids. From germline, CDR1 is SGHTA and CDR2 FQGTGA. Trimming left V 2 bases short and J 6 bases short, with 11 bases between. The CDR3, as DNA: TGTGCCAGCAGCTTATGGGTCGACTCCGAGCAGTACTTC. It codes for CASSLWVDSEQYF. The entire variable domain, with the rest obtained from reference TRBV7-3 and TRBJ2-7, is as follows: GAGVSQTPSNKVTEKGKYVELRCDPISGHTALYWYRQSLGQGPEFLIYFQGTGAADDSGLPNDRFFAVRPEGSVSTLKIQRTERGDSAVYLCASSLWVDSEQYFGPGTRLTVT.

Turning to this clone: The sample has other DNA sequences that encode this CDR3 too. V and J are TRBV30 and TRBJ1-5; the D is unclear. V was trimmed by 2 bases and J by 5 bases, leaving 10 bases between them. The V gene's germline CDR1 is GTSNPN and CDR2 SVGIG (reference sequence). The CDR3 is 13 amino acids. CDR3 region: CAWSPGRDQPQHF. CDR3 bases: TGTGCCTGGAGTCCGGGGAGGGATCAGCCCCAGCATTTT.

This chain connects TRBV9 to TRBJ2-5; 14 nucleotides match TRBD2. CDR3 length: 17 amino acids. J lost 7 bases, V lost 4 bases, and 12 bases had no gene match. Germline CDR1 reads SGDLS; CDR2 reads YYNGEE. DNA of the CDR3: TGTGCCAGCAGCCTACAGACCGGGACTAGCGGGGGCGGGACCCAGTACTTC. Amino acids: CASSLQTGTSGGGTQYF.

This chain connects TRBV9 to TRBJ2-7, with 7 positions matching TRBD1. After removal of 3 bases from V and 6 bases from J, the junction contained 6 bases not matched to a gene. The CDR3 has 13 amino acids. Germline V CDR1 and CDR2: SGDLS, YYNGEE. CDR3 protein: CASSDRTGTEQYF. The CDR3 region has the DNA TGTGCCAGCAGCGACCGGACAGGTACCGAGCAGTACTTC.

The rearrangement joins TRBV10-3 to TRBJ2-1; D not certain. Germline V gene data show CDR1 as ENHRY and CDR2 as SYGVKD. Trimming removed 4 bases at V and 6 bases at J, with 4 bases between. The CDR3 length is 11 residues. In DNA, the CDR3 is TGTGCCATCAGTGGAACCAATGAGCAGTTCTTC. Its protein product is CAISGTNEQFF.

J is TRBJ1-5 and V is TRBV28, with TRBD1 as a possible D gene (6 bases). The CDR3 extends over 15 amino acids. Germline V gene sequence: CDR1 MDHEN, CDR2 SYDVKM. Trimming took 7 bases from V and 1 from J, leaving 14 bases between them. This CDR3 reads CASIEGGVSNQPQHF. CDR3 coding DNA: TGTGCCAGCATCGAGGGGGGTGTGAGCAATCAGCCCCAGCATTTT.